This T cell receptor (beta chain) was sequenced for a study of blood T cell repertoires in COVID-19. About the research overall: Samples came from the United States, Italy and Spain, spanning acute and convalescent COVID-19.

Trimming cost V 2 bases and J 4 bases; bases outside gene matches: 3. CDR3 length: 14 amino acids. The germline V gene encodes CDR1 SGHRS and CDR2 YFSETQ. Clones were read by immunoSEQ multiplex PCR, and TCRdb kept only the in-frame ones, dropping some. The table records about 350,000 clones, more than 85% of them present only once. This chain links TRBV5-1 with TRBJ1-3, with TRBD1 matching over 7 bases. The sequencing sample was made of PBMCs or T cells enriched from blood (not recorded which). The TCR was taken from a woman in her 30s who had recovered from COVID-19. CDR3 in DNA: TGCGCCAGCAGCTTACAGACAGGGGGAAACACCATATATTTT. Translated, it gives CASSLQTGGNTIYF. The whole variable domain, remainder taken from reference TRBV5-1 and TRBJ1-3, is KAGVTQTPRYLIKTRGQQVTLSCSPISGHRSVSWYQQTPGQGLQFLFEYFSETQRNKGNFPGRFSGRQFSNSRSEMNVSTLELGDSALYLCASSLQTGGNTIYFGEGSWLTVV.